The clone carrying this TCR beta chain was recorded only once. The record originates from a study of blood T cell repertoires in COVID-19. Sequencing used immunoSEQ multiplex PCR; TCRdb keeps in-frame clones, though not all of them. Of under 85,000 clones listed, approximately 85% were seen once; the top ten hold about 4.6%. Germline assignment: CDR1 MDHEN and CDR2 SYDVKM. This CDR3 region has 13 residues. V lost 2 bases and J lost 6, with 8 bases in between. The specimen was peripheral blood. The gene calls are TRBV28 and TRBJ2-4, with D tentatively TRBD1 (5 bases). The TCR was taken from a man of 80 years or more with acute or convalescent COVID-19. The DNA for the CDR3 is TGTGCCAGCAGTTTAAACACAGGAAACATTCAGTACTTC. Translation: CASSLNTGNIQYF.